These 14 T cell receptor beta chains share one sample of origin, sequenced in a study of T cells in Graves' hyperthyroidism and ophthalmopathy. Regions amplified from RNA transcripts were the TCR beta CDR3 regions. First-round RT-PCR of the TCR CDR3 relied on the HTBI primer set. TCRdb re-derived calls from the multiplex PCR reads in MiXCR, one entry per CDR3 protein. Altogether approximately 590,000 distinct CDR3 sequences are present, about 45% being singletons, with the ten largest covering just over 8%. Sequences were obtained from peripheral blood or thyroid tissue (not recorded which). The receptors were sampled from a young woman with Graves' hyperthyroidism.

The V gene is TRBV6-5, the J gene TRBJ1-4, with TRBD1 as a possible D gene (6 bases). With 2 bases removed from V and 10 bases from J, the gap between germline ends came to 14 bases. In germline, CDR1 is MNHEY, CDR2 SVGAGI. The CDR3 spans 14 residues. The CDR3 bases are TGTGCCAGCAGTTACAGCGGGACATCCGGAAAACTGTTTTTT. Amino acids: CASSYSGTSGKLFF.

This sequence joins TRBV2 and TRBJ1-3, with D perhaps TRBD1 (6 bases). Looked up from germline, CDR1 is SNHLY and CDR2 is FYNNEI. CDR3 length: 11 amino acids. CDR3 in amino acids: CASGAGNTIYF. For the CDR3, the DNA is TGTGCGTCAGGGGCTGGAAACACCATATATTTT.

This clonotype was seen many times. The chain recombines TRBV7-9 with TRBJ1-1, with 7 bases that match TRBD1. Trimming removed 5 bases from V and 1 base from J; junction bases left unmatched: 4. This CDR3 region has 14 residues. Germline V gives CDR1 SEHNR, CDR2 FQNEAQ (reference sequence). CDR3 protein: CASSHRQGNTEAFF. CDR3 DNA: TGTGCCAGCAGCCATCGACAGGGGAACACTGAAGCTTTCTTT.

J is TRBJ2-2 and V is TRBV7-8; D may be TRBD2 (5 bases). Per the germline V gene, CDR1 is SGHVS and CDR2 is FQNEAQ. Trimming left V 0 bases short and J 7 bases short, with 15 bases between. The CDR3 has 16 amino acids. The CDR3 here is CASSLALRERIGELFF. CDR3 bases: TGTGCCAGCAGCTTAGCGCTACGGGAACGAATCGGGGAGCTGTTTTTT.

This clonotype was counted at least ten times. V gene TRBV4-3 combines with J gene TRBJ1-6; D not resolved. V was pared by 3 bases and J by 6 bases, with 6 bases between. CDR1 LGHNA and CDR2 YSLEER come from the germline V gene. This CDR3 has 13 amino acids. The CDR3 nucleotides are TGCGCCAGCAGCCAGGCACCTAATTCACCCCTCCACTTT. The encoded protein is CASSQAPNSPLHF.

There are a few counts of this clonotype. The chain is built from TRBV12-3 or TRBV12-4 and TRBJ1-2; D gene ambiguous. Trimming removed 1 base from V and 0 bases from J, with 12 bases in between. The CDR3 runs to 16 residues. The CDR3 reads CASSLGEHNSNYGYTF. The CDR3 nucleotides read TGTGCCAGCAGTTTAGGAGAGCACAACTCTAACTATGGCTACACCTTC.

This clonotype was seen many times. V gene TRBV7-2 combines with J gene TRBJ2-7, with no clear D. Germline lookup yields CDR1 SGHTA and CDR2 FQGNSA. The CDR3 contains 15 residues. V was pared by 0 bases and J by 0 bases, with 9 bases between. CDR3 sequence reads: CASSLAGSSSYEQYF. The CDR3, as DNA: TGTGCCAGCAGCTTAGCAGGGTCCAGCTCCTACGAGCAGTACTTC.

This clonotype was counted at least ten times. The chain links TRBV7-8 to TRBJ2-7, with TRBD2 identical over 10 bases. The CDR3 is 15 amino acids. Per germline, CDR1 SGHVS and CDR2 FQNEAQ. The junction had 5 bases not matched to a gene; V was cut back by 3 bases and J by 3 bases. In DNA, the CDR3 is TGTGCCAGCAGCTTCAAGCGGGAGGGGGGCTACGAGCAGTACTTC. Its translation: CASSFKREGGYEQYF.

On this clonotype itself: The junction shows a germline mismatch at one end, possibly a read error. The V gene is TRBV29-1, the J gene TRBJ1-5; D gene ambiguous. Germline V gives CDR1 SQVTM, CDR2 ANQGSEA. This CDR3 spans 13 amino acids. Written as DNA, the CDR3 is TGTGCCTGGAGTGGTGGTGGGGATCAGCCCCAGCATTTT. The encoded protein is CAWSGGGDQPQHF.

This clonotype was counted only a few times. Mismatch with germline at one junction end may stem from a read error. This chain uses TRBV10-3 with TRBJ1-5; D perhaps matches TRBD1 (5 bases). Germline V gene sequence: CDR1 ENHRY, CDR2 SYGVKD. This CDR3 region has 15 residues. The CDR3 DNA reads as TGTGCCAGCAGTCTTCAGGGAAAGAGCAATCAGCCCCAGCATTTT. It specifies CASSLQGKSNQPQHF.

This clonotype was seen ten or more times. The chain recombines TRBV14 with TRBJ1-2; D remains ambiguous. Between the trimmed V and J ends, which lost 3 bases and 8 bases, there was a span of 10 bases. Germline V gene data show CDR1 as SGHDN and CDR2 as FVKESK. CDR3 length equals 12 residues. CDR3 sequence: CASSQAGRGYTF. The CDR3 region has the DNA TGTGCCAGCAGCCAGGCCGGGAGGGGCTACACCTTC.

This clonotype was seen more than once but under ten times. V usage is TRBV11-3 and J usage is TRBJ1-5, with no clear D. CDR1 and CDR2 (germline): SGHNT, YENEEA. V was trimmed by 3 bases and J by 2 bases, leaving 14 bases between them. The CDR3 length is 16 residues. CDR3 in DNA: TGTGCCAGCAGCTTTTATACCACAACGGGCAATCAGCCCCAGCATTTT. This encodes CASSFYTTTGNQPQHF.

There are a few counts of this clonotype. V usage is TRBV10-3 and J usage is TRBJ2-3; TRBD2 agrees at 13 bases. TRBJ2-1 explains the end of the DNA better; the J call may be wrong. The CDR3 contains 14 residues. Germline V lookup: CDR1 ENHRY, CDR2 SYGVKD. The CDR3 region has the DNA TGTGCCAGCGGGACTAGCGGGAACCTCGGTGAGCAGTTCTTC. It encodes CASGTSGNLGEQFF.

Concerning this clonotype: A much larger clone is a single base away; this may be a read error. The chain recombines TRBV29-1 with TRBJ2-5, with a weak D call TRBD1 (6 bases). The CDR3 contains 17 residues. The germline V and J ends were trimmed by 7 bases and 6 bases, with 30 bases remaining between them. The germline V gene has CDR1 SQVTM and CDR2 ANQGSEA. CDR3 DNA: TGCAGCGGCCTCCCGGGACACTCCCTCAGCATAAAAAAGACCCAGTACTTC. Its translation is CSGLPGHSLSIKKTQYF.